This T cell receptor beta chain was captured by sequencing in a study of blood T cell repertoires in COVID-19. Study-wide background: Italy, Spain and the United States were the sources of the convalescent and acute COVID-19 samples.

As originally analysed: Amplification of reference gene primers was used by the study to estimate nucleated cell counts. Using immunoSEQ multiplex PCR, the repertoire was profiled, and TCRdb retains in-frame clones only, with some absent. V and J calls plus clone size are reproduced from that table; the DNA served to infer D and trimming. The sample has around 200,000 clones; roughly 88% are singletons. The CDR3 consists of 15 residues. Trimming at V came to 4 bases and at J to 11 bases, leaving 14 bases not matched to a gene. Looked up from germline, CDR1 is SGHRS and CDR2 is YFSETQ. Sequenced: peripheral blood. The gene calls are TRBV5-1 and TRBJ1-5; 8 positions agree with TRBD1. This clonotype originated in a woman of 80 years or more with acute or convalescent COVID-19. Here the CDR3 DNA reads TGCGCCAGCAGCCCCCGGGGACAGGCCTCAGAAGCCCAGCATTTT. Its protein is CASSPRGQASEAQHF.